Given below is one T cell receptor beta chain in context. Ten or more counts support this clonotype. The target of this receptor is not known. The record has no base qualities; no much larger clone is one base away. These data originate in a study of blood T cells in healthy people across ages (dated by TCRdb to the mid-2010s). At the level of the whole study: In model experiments, roughly one uniquely barcoded TCR beta cDNA molecule per two T cells was captured by template switching. Two additional independent replicas of 1 million unique cDNA reads from the same blood draw were analyzed for two donors (one aged 18 to 30 and one aged 80 or older). Using deep sequencing normalized with unique cDNA molecular identifiers, the study measured how TCR beta repertoire diversity changes with age. The donors were split into four age groups: young (average 16 years), middle-aged (around 40), aged (about 56) and long-lived (about 82). To avoid experimental bias, donors of different ages were distributed randomly across sequencing lanes. Overall study results and their limits: Estimates of total diversity based on one million sequenced T cells were considered lower bounds and underestimates. There was a strong correlation between observed TCR beta diversity and the percentage of naive T cells measured by flow cytometry. Donor CMV infection status was unknown, potentially confounding age-related changes in expanded clonotypes. Compared with the aged group, the long-lived group had more naive CD4+ T cells, fewer expanded clones and increased TCR diversity, a pattern suggesting age selection. Bulk unsorted PBMC profiling prevented conclusive comparison of naive and antigen-experienced compartments. As age increased, observed TCR beta diversity per million T cells dropped in a roughly linear way, and a significant reduction was already evident by age 40.

The roughly 39 donors, aged about 6 to 90 years, were systemically healthy Caucasian individuals from Russia. About 10 milliliters of peripheral blood were collected from each donor into EDTA-treated Vacutainer tubes. PBMCs were isolated by Ficoll-Paque density-gradient centrifugation, with at least 6.5 million obtained per sample. Total RNA, at least 6 micrograms per sample, was extracted from PBMCs with Trizol reagent. For every donor, an aliquot of PBMCs went through flow cytometry to measure the percentages of naive CD45RAhigh/CD27high T cells. Libraries were constructed by 5' RACE. Reads for this sample came from an Illumina HiSeq 2500. A second roughly 7 to 12 cycle PCR used a sample-barcoded 5' primer and a J-beta primer mix. A unique molecular identifier was introduced onto each TCR beta cDNA molecule by a template-switch 5' adaptor carrying 12 random nucleotides. Each sample yielded at least 3 million CDR3-containing paired-end reads. First-strand cDNA synthesis was performed from all RNA using the Mint cDNA synthesis kit, with priming by a TRBC-specific oligonucleotide. All cDNA was treated with uracil-DNA glycosylase and then went through a first 18-cycle PCR with the universal primers M1SS and BC2_uni_R. The paper's processing steps were these. For normalization, 1 million high-quality reads, each with a distinct molecular identifier, were randomly selected from each sample. Reads with shared molecular identifiers were discarded instead of being binned into consensus sequences. MiTCR, run with a Q25 quality threshold and the strictest error-elimination algorithm, handled CDR3 identification, clonotype clustering and error correction. A nonparametric unseen species model with Euler transformation was used to estimate a lower bound on total TCR beta diversity. TCRdb reworked the public reads: Q25 trimming with fastp, MiXCR clone assembly, productive beta chains retained. CDR3 protein sequences are deduplicated, and each keeps its most common genes and DNA. TCRdb, rather than the study authors, made the V and J calls. Here the sample has 1.5 million to 2 million distinct CDR3 sequences; 25% to 30% occur a single time. Of the sample, roughly 8% falls within the top ten clones.

There are 14 amino acids in the CDR3, from cysteine to phenylalanine inclusive. Left in the record is the CDR3 DNA by itself, 42 bases read in frame from the first base. The junction shows trimming of 3 bases on V and 1 base on J, plus 9 bases between the germline ends. The sequence came from a woman aged 25 to 39 in good health. The sample taken for sequencing was blood. Here the chain combines TRBV12-3 or TRBV12-4 and TRBJ2-5, with the D gene uncertain. CDR3 region: CASSFLRTQETQYF. In nucleotides, the sequence is TGTGCCAGCAGTTTTTTGCGCACCCAAGAGACCCAGTACTTC.